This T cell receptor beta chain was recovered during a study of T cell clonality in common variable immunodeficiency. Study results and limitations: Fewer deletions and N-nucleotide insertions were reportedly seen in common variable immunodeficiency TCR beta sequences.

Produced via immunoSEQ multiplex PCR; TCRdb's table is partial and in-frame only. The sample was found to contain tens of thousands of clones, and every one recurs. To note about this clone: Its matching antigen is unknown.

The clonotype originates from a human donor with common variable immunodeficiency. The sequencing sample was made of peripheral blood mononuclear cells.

CDR3 protein: CASSLDGQPQHF. The sequenced part of the CDR3 DNA is TGTGCCAGCAGCTTAGACGGTCAGCCC. V is TRBV7-9 and J is TRBJ1-5, with unresolved D. The read gets to within 3 residues of the CDR3 end, and the germline J gene fills in the rest. This CDR3 contains 12 residues. Between the trimmed V and J ends, which lost 1 base and 6 bases, there was a span of 4 bases. Germline CDR1 and CDR2: SEHNR and FQNEAQ (reference sequence).